These T cell receptor beta chains were read from a single sample in a study of T-cell reconstitution after alpha-beta-depleted transplantation in children. TCRdb reprocessed the PCR reads with MiXCR, giving one entry per CDR3 protein. The sample contains 200,000 to 250,000 distinct CDR3 sequences, 7.5% to 9.5% of which appear only once. Material: PBMCs, mostly from graft donor cells, obtained 180 days after TCRalphabeta/CD19-depleted stem cell transplant. The receptors come from a male patient aged 5 to 17 who had a stem cell transplant for acute lymphoblastic leukemia, so the T cells may come from the graft donor. Both conserved end residues are trimmed from each CDR3. The D gene is left open where the match is weak. Clone size is shown for a subset of rows, as once, few, many or a class of expanded clone.

j_call clone_size d_call cdr3_length v_call cdr3_aa
TRBJ2-7 many . 10 TRBV28 ASRDRLGEQY
TRBJ2-7 many . 12 TRBV6-2/TRBV6-3 ASRAPGASYEQY
TRBJ2-7 many . 12 TRBV6-1 ASSPSFSSYEQY
TRBJ2-7 many TRBD1 15 TRBV5-5 ASSLDPWGTGAYEQY
TRBJ1-1 . TRBD1 13 TRBV18 ASSPGQARNTEAF
TRBJ2-3 many . 13 TRBV6-2/TRBV6-3 ASSDDRFRADTQY
TRBJ1-5 many TRBD1 13 TRBV5-6 ASSDRTGEYQPQH
TRBJ2-7 few TRBD2 15 TRBV28 ASSSPSSSGRGHEQY
TRBJ2-6 few TRBD1 15 TRBV27 ASSSGTVPSGANVLT
TRBJ1-2 . . 13 TRBV11-2 ASSLFTGFNYGYT
TRBJ1-2 many . 7 TRBV20-1 SVIDGYT
TRBJ2-2 many . 11 TRBV29-1 SVGVVNTGELF
TRBJ2-1 . . 12 TRBV9 ASSVATRRNEQF
TRBJ1-2 many . 14 TRBV5-1 ASSPSYRGYNYGYT
TRBJ1-5 many TRBD1 14 TRBV7-6 ASSLGTGGGNQPQH
TRBJ1-2 many . 12 TRBV4-1 ASSLVGGTRGYT
TRBJ1-6 many TRBD1 15 TRBV7-2 ASSVGQVFSYNSPLH
TRBJ2-3 many . 14 TRBV6-1 ASSPMTKPVPDTQY
TRBJ2-2 many . 12 TRBV6-4 ASSETGYTGELF
TRBJ1-2 many TRBD1 11 TRBV20-1 SASLTGGYGYT
TRBJ2-1 many . 10 TRBV28 ASSSLYNEQF
TRBJ2-7 . . 13 TRBV18 ASSPFRDPPYEQY
TRBJ2-7 many . 12 TRBV14 ASSQATRPGEQY
TRBJ1-3 many . 11 TRBV20-1 SAHREGGNTIY